This TCR beta chain was obtained from a study of blood T cell repertoires in COVID-19. Measured with immunoSEQ multiplex PCR; TCRdb has only the in-frame clones, and not every one. The sample has about 120,000 clones, 65% to 85% seen once. V was shortened by 2 bases and J by 1 base, with 5 bases between the two germline ends. This CDR3 spans 13 amino acids. Germline V gene sequence: CDR1 MNHEY, CDR2 SMNVEV (reference sequence). The source material was peripheral blood. V is TRBV27 and J is TRBJ1-1; D not resolved. This clonotype was obtained from a man aged 50-60 years with acute or convalescent COVID-19. CDR3 bases: TGTGCCAGCAGTTTACAGGAGAACACTGAAGCTTTCTTT. It is translated as CASSLQENTEAFF.